The 2 T cell receptor beta chains below were found in one sample sequenced in a study of cytomegalovirus exposure and HLA in healthy donors. The PCR contained 60 Vbeta and 13 Jbeta primers. This table comes from immunoSEQ multiplex PCR, and its TCRdb copy is limited to in-frame clones, with some not included. This table holds roughly 120,000 clones, around 70% found once. Sequenced sample: PBMCs. The source of these receptors is a woman aged 45-60 years in good health and CMV-seropositive.

The genes are TRBV5-8 and TRBJ2-1, with 7 nucleotides matching TRBD2. With 3 bases clipped from V and 8 bases from J, the junction kept 5 bases outside the gene matches. The CDR3 totals 13 residues. Germline CDR1 and CDR2: SGHTS and YDEGEE. The CDR3 protein is CASSWGGVDEQFF. CDR3 nucleotides: TGTGCCAGCAGCTGGGGAGGGGTGGATGAGCAGTTCTTC. The entire variable domain, with the rest obtained from reference TRBV5-8 and TRBJ2-1, is as follows: EAGVTQSPTHLIKTRGQQATLRCSPISGHTSVYWYQQALGLGLQFLLWYDEGEERNRGNFPPRFSGRQFPNYSSELNVNALELEDSALYLCASSWGGVDEQFFGPGTRLTVL.

V is TRBV30 and J is TRBJ2-3, with D tentatively TRBD2 (5 bases). V gave up 1 base and J gave up 2 bases, with 7 bases separating them. This CDR3 is built from 13 residues. CDR1 and CDR2 (germline): GTSNPN, SVGIG (reference sequence). CDR3 region: CAWSAGLTDTQYF. For the CDR3, the DNA is TGTGCCTGGAGTGCCGGACTCACAGATACGCAGTATTTT.